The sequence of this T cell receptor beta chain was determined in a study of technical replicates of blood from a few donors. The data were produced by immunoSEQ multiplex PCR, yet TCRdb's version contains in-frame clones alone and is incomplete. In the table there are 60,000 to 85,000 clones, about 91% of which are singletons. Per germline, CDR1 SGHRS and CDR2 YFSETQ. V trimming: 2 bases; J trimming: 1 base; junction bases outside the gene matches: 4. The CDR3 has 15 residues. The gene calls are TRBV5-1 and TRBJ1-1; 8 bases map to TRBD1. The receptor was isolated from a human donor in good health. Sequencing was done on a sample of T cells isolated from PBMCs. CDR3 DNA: TGCGCCAGCAGCTTACTCGACAGGGGGAACACTGAAGCTTTCTTT. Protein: CASSLLDRGNTEAFF.